This T cell receptor beta chain was identified in a study of cytomegalovirus exposure and HLA in healthy donors. The study, taken as a whole, reports: Most of the CMV-associated TCR beta chains (in a later analysis) appeared to be HLA-restricted. Researchers catalogued roughly 170 TCR beta chains as cytomegalovirus-associated.

The PCR used 60 Vbeta and 13 Jbeta primers. Only in-frame clones appear in the TCRdb table, and some are missing; sequencing was by immunoSEQ multiplex PCR. This sample has approximately 110,000 clones, with over 70% found just once. With 4 bases removed from V and 1 base from J, the gap between germline ends came to 9 bases. Germline CDR1 reads SGHNT; CDR2 reads YYREEE (reference sequence). The CDR3 sequence is 13 residues long. This clone came up a few times. The antigen is undetermined. Sequencing input: PBMCs. The origin of this receptor is a woman in her forties in good health and CMV-seropositive. The chain has TRBV5-4 and TRBJ2-7, with D possibly matching TRBD2 (5 bases). CDR3 nucleotides: TGTGCCAGCAGCCACGGGGATTCCTACGAGCAGTACTTC. Protein product: CASSHGDSYEQYF.